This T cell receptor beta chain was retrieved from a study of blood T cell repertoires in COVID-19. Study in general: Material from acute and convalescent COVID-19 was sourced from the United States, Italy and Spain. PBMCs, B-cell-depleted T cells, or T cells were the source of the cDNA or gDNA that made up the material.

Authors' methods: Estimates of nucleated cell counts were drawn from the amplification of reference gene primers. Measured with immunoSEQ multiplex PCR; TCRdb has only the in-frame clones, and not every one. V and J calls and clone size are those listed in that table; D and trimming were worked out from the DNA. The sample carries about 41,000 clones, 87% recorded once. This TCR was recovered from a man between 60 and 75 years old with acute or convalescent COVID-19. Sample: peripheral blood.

The CDR3 protein is CSVSSPSRPGLSWPQHF. Here the CDR3 DNA reads TGCAGCGTCTCCTCACCCAGCAGGCCCGGATTATCATGGCCCCAGCATTTT. V is TRBV29-1 and J is TRBJ1-5; no definite D call. CDR3 length equals 17 residues. V was trimmed by 6 bases and J by 9 bases, leaving 30 bases between them. Germline loops: CDR1 SQVTM, CDR2 ANQGSEA.